One sample yielded the 10 T cell receptor beta chains listed below, sequenced in a study of healthy donors' naive CD4 and CD8 T cells. TCR libraries were built from approximately 0.55 ug of total RNA by linear amplification. MiXCR, run by TCRdb on the reads, gives a single entry per CDR3 protein. Among approximately 200,000 distinct CDR3 sequences listed, over 60% were seen once. Sequences were obtained from naive CD4+ and CD8+ T cells sorted from blood, pooled from several donors. These receptors were obtained from a pool of human donors in good health; the sample pools cells from several healthy donors.

The chain combines TRBV6-2 or TRBV6-3 with TRBJ2-1; TRBD2 matches 10 bases. The CDR3 covers 15 residues. With V trimmed by 5 bases and J by 6 bases, 7 bases remained unmatched. CDR1 is MNHEY, CDR2 SVGEGT, per germline. CDR3 sequence reads: CASSTLAGAPNEQFF. CDR3 sequence (DNA): TGTGCCAGCAGTACCCTAGCGGGGGCGCCCAATGAGCAGTTCTTC.

The chain combines TRBV29-1 with TRBJ1-1, with 8 bases fitting TRBD1. The germline gives CDR1 SQVTM, CDR2 ANQGSEA. This CDR3 region has 13 residues. Unmatched junction bases numbered 13, after V lost 7 bases and J lost 9 bases. The CDR3: CSAHPGTGAKAFF. In DNA form, the CDR3 reads TGCAGCGCTCATCCCGGGACAGGCGCCAAAGCTTTCTTT.

J is TRBJ1-1 and V is TRBV29-1; D not certain. V was pared by 2 bases and J by 7 bases, with 20 bases between. The germline CDR1 and CDR2 sequences are SQVTM and ANQGSEA. This CDR3 comprises 15 residues. DNA of the CDR3: TGCAGCGTTGAATCGACGACCGGCGCGGGCGGTGAAGCTTTCTTT. Translation gives CSVESTTGAGGEAFF.

This clonotype was detected a few times. The chain joins TRBV6-1 to TRBJ2-1; D gene uncertain. CDR1 is MNHNS and CDR2 is SASEGT in the germline V gene. The CDR3 spans 14 residues. V was cut by 2 bases and J by 6 bases, with 11 bases left in between. CDR3 coding DNA: TGTGCCAGCAGTGAACGGGCTATAATCAATGAGCAGTTCTTC. Translating it yields CASSERAIINEQFF.

The V gene is TRBV20-1, the J gene TRBJ1-5; D call uncertain. V gave up 3 bases and J gave up 3 bases, with 12 bases separating them. Germline CDR1 is DFQATT and CDR2 is SNEGSKA (reference sequence). The CDR3 has 14 amino acids. CDR3 sequence reads: CSARVGAINQPQHF. DNA for the CDR3: TGCAGTGCTAGGGTCGGCGCGATCAATCAGCCCCAGCATTTT.

The chain links TRBV11-3 to TRBJ2-7; 13 bases map to TRBD2. This CDR3 contains 17 residues. Germline assignment: CDR1 SGHNT and CDR2 YENEEA. The V and J ends lost 5 bases and 0 bases, in that order; junction bases with no gene match: 7. The CDR3 DNA sequence: TGTGCCAGCAGCCCCGGGACTAGCGGGATGAGCTCCTACGAGCAGTACGTC. This translates into CASSPGTSGMSSYEQYV.

V is TRBV6-5 and J is TRBJ2-3, with 8 bases matching TRBD2. Germline CDR1 MNHEY, CDR2 SVGAGI. V lost 5 bases, J lost 1 base, and 5 bases stayed unmatched. The CDR3 sequence is 15 residues long. CDR3 sequence reads: CASSPLAGRTDTQYF. CDR3 DNA sequence: TGTGCCAGCAGTCCTTTAGCGGGACGCACAGATACGCAGTATTTT.

The chain is built from TRBV19 and TRBJ1-1; TRBD1 might be the D (6 bases). CDR3 length: 15 residues. V lost 8 bases and J 4 bases, leaving 20 bases between the germline ends. Per germline, CDR1 LNHDA and CDR2 SQIVND (reference sequence). The CDR3 DNA sequence: TGTGCCAGTGGCCCGTTAACAGGGACGCGCACTGAAGCTTTCTTT. It specifies CASGPLTGTRTEAFF. The full variable domain, its missing parts supplied by reference TRBV19 and TRBJ1-1, is DGGITQSPKYLFRKEGQNVTLSCEQNLNHDAMYWYRQDPGQGLRLIYYSQIVNDFQKGDIAEGYSVSREKKESFPLTVTSAQKNPTAFYLCASGPLTGTRTEAFFGQGTRLTVV.

The chain has TRBV6-4 and TRBJ2-1, with TRBD1 matching over 7 bases. V shed 5 bases and J 9 bases; nucleotides not matched to a gene: 7. CDR1 is MRHNA, CDR2 SNTAGT, per germline. This CDR3 region has 13 residues. The CDR3 DNA sequence: TGTGCCAGCAGTACCGACAGGGACGGTGAGCAGTTCTTC. This sequence encodes CASSTDRDGEQFF.

The V and J genes are TRBV29-1 and TRBJ1-2; D uncertain. CDR1 and CDR2 (germline): SQVTM, ANQGSEA. The CDR3 loop spans 13 amino acids. Trimming removed 6 bases from V and 6 bases from J, with 17 bases in between. The CDR3 region is CSVRTPRDNGYTF. CDR3 DNA sequence: TGCAGCGTAAGGACTCCCCGGGATAATGGCTACACCTTC.